This record covers a single T cell receptor (beta chain). This clonotype was seen a few times. This receptor's antigen is unknown. No much larger clone is present one base from it, and per-base qualities are unavailable. Measured from the cysteine to the phenylalanine, the CDR3 is 16 residues long. The retained sequence is limited to the CDR3, 48 bases, with the frame set at the first base. The junction shows trimming of 5 bases on V and 6 bases on J, and the gene matches do not reach 9 bases of it. For CDR1 and CDR2, the germline V gene (reference sequence) lists SEHNR and FQNEAQ. The data stem from a study of blood T cells in healthy people across ages (dated by TCRdb to 2015 to 2017). A note on the overall study: Template switching captured roughly one uniquely barcoded TCR beta cDNA molecule per two T cells in model experiments. To track age-related changes in TCR beta repertoire diversity, the study relied on deep sequencing normalized with unique cDNA molecular identifiers. Using the same blood draw, the study looked at two additional independent replicas of 1 million unique cDNA reads for two donors, one aged 18 to 29 and the other aged 80 or older. To avoid experimental bias, donors of different ages were distributed randomly across sequencing lanes. The donors were divided into four age groups: young (average around 17 years), middle-aged (roughly 40), aged (under 70) and long-lived (82).

Systemically healthy Caucasian individuals from Russia, 39 in total and aged roughly 6 to 100 years, were included as donors. About 9.8 milliliters of peripheral blood were drawn from each donor into EDTA-treated Vacutainer tubes. Ficoll-Paque density-gradient centrifugation was used to isolate PBMCs, with at least 6.5 million per sample. Total RNA was extracted from PBMCs with Trizol reagent, with at least 6 micrograms obtained per sample. For every donor, flow cytometry on a PBMC aliquot measured the percentage of naive CD45RAhigh/CD27high T cells. Library preparation was by 5' RACE. The run used an Illumina HiSeq 2500. A second roughly 6 to 11 cycle PCR used a sample-barcoded 5' primer and a J-beta primer mix. A template-switch 5' adaptor carrying 12 random nucleotides introduced a unique molecular identifier onto each TCR beta cDNA molecule. Each sample yielded at least 3 million CDR3-containing paired-end reads. The Mint cDNA synthesis kit, primed by a TRBC-specific oligonucleotide, was used to synthesize first-strand cDNA from all RNA. Following uracil-DNA glycosylase treatment, all cDNA underwent a first 18-cycle PCR with the universal primers M1SS and BC2_uni_R. In the paper's pipeline: For normalization, 1 million high-quality reads were randomly selected from each sample, with every read carrying a distinct molecular identifier. Instead of being binned into consensus sequences, reads that shared molecular identifiers were thrown out. MiTCR, with a Q25 quality threshold and the strictest error-elimination algorithm, was used for CDR3 identification, clonotype clustering and error correction. A nonparametric unseen species model using Euler transformation provided a lower-bound estimate of total TCR beta diversity. TCRdb redid the processing of the public reads, applying fastp at Q25 and MiXCR, and retained in-frame beta chains. Under each unique CDR3 protein, matching rows form one entry showing the most common genes and DNA. It is TCRdb's table, rather than the study itself, that gives the V and J calls and clone size. The sample has 980,000 or so distinct CDR3 sequences on record, under 50% of them singletons. Roughly 13% of the sample rests with the top ten.

Here is what the overall study found, with its caveats: Observed TCR beta diversity per million T cells fell roughly linearly with age, and a significant reduction was already apparent by age about 38. Estimates of total diversity based on one million sequenced T cells were considered lower bounds and underestimates. Donor CMV infection status was unknown, potentially confounding age-related changes in expanded clonotypes. There was a strong correlation between observed TCR beta diversity and the percentage of naive T cells measured by flow cytometry. Conclusive comparison of naive and antigen-experienced compartments was prevented by the profiling of bulk unsorted PBMCs. Compared with the aged group, more naive CD4+ T cells, fewer expanded clones and increased TCR diversity were shown by the long-lived group, suggesting age selection.

This receptor chain uses TRBV7-9 and TRBJ1-6; a stretch of 8 junction bases matches TRBD1. The TCR was taken from a man aged 25 to 40 in good health. Input material: blood. The sequenced DNA: TGTGCCAGCAGCGCCCAGACAGGGGCGGCTAATTCACCCCTCCACTTT. It encodes CASSAQTGAANSPLHF. The CDR3 plus the reference TRBV7-9 and TRBJ1-6 genes for the other parts give the full variable domain: DTGVSQNPRHKITKRGQNVTFRCDPISEHNRLYWYRQTLGQGPEFLTYFQNEAQLEKSRLLSDRFSAERPKGSFSTLEIQRTEQGDSAMYLCASSAQTGAANSPLHFGNGTRLTVT.